Presented here are 22 T cell receptor beta chains from one specimen sequenced in a study of radiotherapy plus CTLA-4 blockade in lung cancer. Method: immunoSEQ multiplex PCR; TCRdb's copy keeps in-frame clones and lacks some. This sample has approximately 38,000 clones, with 65% to 90% found just once. Sample: peripheral blood, taken from a patient treated with radiotherapy plus ipilimumab. The origin of the receptors is a human donor with non-small cell lung cancer whose response to radiotherapy plus ipilimumab could not be evaluated.

The chain recombines TRBV2 with TRBJ1-2, with a weak D call TRBD1 (5 bases). CDR3 length: 15 residues. The V gene's germline CDR1 is SNHLY and CDR2 FYNNEI. Between the trimmed V and J ends, which lost 5 bases and 4 bases, there was a span of 17 bases. The CDR3 DNA is TGTGCCAGCAGTATGCAGGGTATCGTTAGCTATGGCTACACCTTC. It yields the protein CASSMQGIVSYGYTF. The variable domain in full, with the rest retrieved from reference TRBV2 and TRBJ1-2, is EPEVTQTPSHQVTQMGQEVILRCVPISNHLYFYWYRQILGQKVEFLVSFYNNEISEKSEIFDDQFSVERPDGSNFTLKIRSTKLEDSAMYFCASSMQGIVSYGYTFGSGTRLTVV.

This rearrangement joins TRBV7-2 to TRBJ2-5; D gene unclear. The V gene lost 4 bases and the J gene lost 5 bases, with 17 bases spanning the gap. Germline CDR1 SGHTA, CDR2 FQGNSA. This CDR3 is built from 15 residues. CDR3 residues: CASSSPGSLGETQYF. CDR3 DNA sequence: TGTGCCAGCAGCTCCCCTGGTAGCCTCGGGGAGACCCAGTACTTC.

This chain joins TRBV19 and TRBJ1-3; D is unresolved. CDR3 length: 16 amino acids. V was clipped by 1 base and J by 0 bases, with 10 bases between them. Germline V lookup: CDR1 LNHDA, CDR2 SQIVND (reference sequence). CDR3 coding DNA: TGTGCCAGTAGTATAGGAACAGTCCTCTCTGGAAACACCATATATTTT. The encoded protein is CASSIGTVLSGNTIYF.

V is TRBV2 and J is TRBJ1-1; D may be TRBD1 (5 bases). Germline V gives CDR1 SNHLY, CDR2 FYNNEI. The CDR3 loop spans 14 amino acids. V dropped 1 base and J dropped 5 bases, with 11 bases sitting between them. CDR3 bases: TGTGCCAGCAGTGAAGGGACACTGGGAACTGAAGCTTTCTTT. It specifies CASSEGTLGTEAFF.

The chain uses TRBV18 and TRBJ1-2; 7 bases line up with TRBD1. V dropped 3 bases and J dropped 2; count of bases not matched to a gene: 12. Germline V CDR1 and CDR2: KGHSH, LQKENI. The CDR3 spans 17 residues. Here the CDR3 DNA reads TGTGCCAGCTCACCTAGGACAGGCCTCGGGACAAACTATGGCTACACCTTC. Translation gives CASSPRTGLGTNYGYTF. Using reference TRBV18 and TRBJ1-2 for the parts outside the CDR3, the full variable domain is NAGVMQNPRHLVRRRGQEARLRCSPMKGHSHVYWYRQLPEEGLKFMVYLQKENIIDESGMPKERFSAEFPKEGPSILRIQQVVRGDSAAYFCASSPRTGLGTNYGYTFGSGTRLTVV.

The V gene is TRBV10-2, the J gene TRBJ1-3, with 9 bases matching TRBD1. Germline trimming cut 6 bases from V and 6 bases from J; bases unmatched to any gene: 9. CDR3 size: 15 residues. Germline CDR1 reads WSHSY; CDR2 reads SAAADI. CDR3 amino acids: CASRFGTGQENTIYF. The CDR3 DNA reads as TGCGCCAGCAGGTTCGGGACAGGGCAAGAAAACACCATATATTTT.

The CDR3 nucleotides are TGTGCCAGCAGCCCCGGACAGGGCTCCTACAATGAGCAGTTCTTC. It yields the protein CASSPGQGSYNEQFF. V is TRBV7-3 and J is TRBJ2-1, with TRBD1 matching 8 bases. With 5 bases clipped from V and 0 bases from J, the junction kept 3 bases outside the gene matches. The CDR3 spans 15 residues. CDR1 is SGHTA and CDR2 is FQGTGA in the germline V gene.

V usage is TRBV2 and J usage is TRBJ1-1; possibly TRBD1 for D (5 bases). Trimming cost V 1 base and J 7 bases, with 7 bases left between them. Germline CDR1 reads SNHLY; CDR2 reads FYNNEI. CDR3 length equals 12 residues. This chain's CDR3 is CASSEGQFEAFF. CDR3 coding DNA: TGTGCCAGCAGTGAAGGACAGTTTGAAGCTTTCTTT. Based on the CDR3 plus reference TRBV2 and TRBJ1-1, the full variable domain is EPEVTQTPSHQVTQMGQEVILRCVPISNHLYFYWYRQILGQKVEFLVSFYNNEISEKSEIFDDQFSVERPDGSNFTLKIRSTKLEDSAMYFCASSEGQFEAFFGQGTRLTVV.

J is TRBJ2-7 and V is TRBV29-1, with D perhaps matching TRBD2 (7 bases). Germline V gene data show CDR1 as SQVTM and CDR2 as ANQGSEA. The CDR3 is made up of 14 amino acids. With 7 bases removed from V and 2 bases from J, the gap between germline ends came to 18 bases. The CDR3 nucleotides are TGCAGCGCGTCGAGGGGAGGGGACACCTACGAGCAGTACTTC. Protein: CSASRGGDTYEQYF.

The V gene is TRBV7-2, the J gene TRBJ2-3, with a possible D match to TRBD2 (6 bases). The CDR3 sequence is 16 residues long. V shed 0 bases and J shed 0 bases, with 10 bases lying between them. CDR1 is SGHTA, CDR2 FQGNSA, per germline. The CDR3 reads CASSLAGTYSTDTQYF. CDR3 DNA: TGTGCCAGCAGCTTAGCCGGGACTTATAGCACAGATACGCAGTATTTT.

This chain joins TRBV19 and TRBJ2-2; 9 nucleotides line up with TRBD2. Germline values: CDR1 LNHDA, CDR2 SQIVND (reference sequence). The J segment lost 3 bases and the V segment lost 7 bases, leaving 6 bases of the junction unmatched. The CDR3 runs to 15 residues. CDR3: CASTIAGGDTGELFF. In nucleotides, the CDR3 is TGTGCCAGTACCATCGCGGGGGGGGACACCGGGGAGCTGTTTTTT.

The V call is TRBV7-6, the J call TRBJ2-1, with a possible D match to TRBD2 (6 bases). Trimming stripped 2 bases from V and 10 bases from J, with 12 bases between. The CDR3 totals 13 residues. The germline V gene has CDR1 SGHVS and CDR2 FNYEAQ. This CDR3 reads CASSLYVRGEQFF. The CDR3 DNA sequence: TGTGCCAGCAGCTTATACGTCCGGGGGGAGCAGTTCTTC.

The chain carries TRBV6-1 and TRBJ1-4; 9 positions match TRBD1. The V segment lost 5 bases and the J segment 2 bases; nucleotides outside the gene matches: 3. This CDR3 spans 15 amino acids. Per germline, CDR1 MNHNS and CDR2 SASEGT. CDR3 sequence (DNA): TGTGCCAGCAGTACCGGGACAGGGACTAATGAAAAACTGTTTTTT. Protein product: CASSTGTGTNEKLFF.

This clone showed up just once. The germline gene is not matched at one end of the junction; a read error may be the cause. V and J are TRBV13 and TRBJ2-7, with D perhaps matching TRBD2 (5 bases). Per the germline V gene, CDR1 is PRHDT and CDR2 is FYEKMQ (reference sequence). This CDR3 has 12 amino acids. CDR3 DNA: TGTGCCAGCAGCTCCCTCGGAGGCCCCGGCGACTTC. It specifies CASSSLGGPGDF.

The CDR3 DNA reads TGTGCCAGTAGTATAGAGGGGGGTGAAGCTTTCTTT. Translating it yields CASSIEGGEAFF. The V and J genes are TRBV19 and TRBJ1-1, with D tentatively TRBD1 (5 bases). The V end was cut by 0 bases, the J end by 7 bases, with 6 bases between. The CDR3 is 12 amino acids. Germline loops: CDR1 LNHDA, CDR2 SQIVND (reference sequence). Variable domain in full (rest from reference TRBV19 and TRBJ1-1): DGGITQSPKYLFRKEGQNVTLSCEQNLNHDAMYWYRQDPGQGLRLIYYSQIVNDFQKGDIAEGYSVSREKKESFPLTVTSAQKNPTAFYLCASSIEGGEAFFGQGTRLTVV.

This clone has a single count. The J gene is TRBJ2-5, the V gene TRBV5-6, with 9 bases fitting TRBD1. The DNA matches TRBJ2-7 better at its end, which makes the J call doubtful. The CDR3 has 16 amino acids. Germline-derived CDR1 and CDR2 are SGHDT and YYEEEE. The CDR3: CASSLESQDRGYEQYF. The DNA for the CDR3 is TGTGCCAGCAGCTTAGAAAGTCAGGACAGGGGTTACGAGCAGTACTTC.

The genes are TRBV5-4 and TRBJ2-5; D perhaps matches TRBD2 (6 bases). The CDR3 is made up of 16 amino acids. The germline CDR1 and CDR2 sequences are SGHNT and YYREEE (reference sequence). V shed 2 bases and J shed 5 bases, with 19 bases lying between them. The CDR3 loop reads CASSFPPGRGKETQYF. The CDR3, as DNA: TGTGCCAGCAGCTTCCCGCCGGGTCGGGGGAAGGAGACCCAGTACTTC.

The rearrangement joins TRBV14 to TRBJ2-3; TRBD2 matches at 10 bases. After removal of 4 bases from V and 3 bases from J, the junction contained 7 bases not matched to a gene. There are 16 residues in the CDR3. Looked up from germline, CDR1 is SGHDN and CDR2 is FVKESK. The CDR3 DNA sequence: TGTGCCAGCAGCCGCTTAGCGGGAGGTCAGACAGATACGCAGTATTTT. Amino acids: CASSRLAGGQTDTQYF.

This clone was seen only once. The CDR3 bases are TGTGCCAGCAGTTCGCCCCACAGGGGCGGGGATGAGCAGTTCTTC. It specifies CASSSPHRGGDEQFF. This sequence joins TRBV28 and TRBJ2-1; tentative D call: TRBD1 (7 bases). The CDR3 consists of 15 residues. V lost 4 bases and J lost 8, with 18 bases in between. Germline CDR1 MDHEN, CDR2 SYDVKM.

V is TRBV5-6 and J is TRBJ1-4, with D possibly matching TRBD1 (6 bases). The V and J ends lost 1 base and 3 bases respectively, with 10 bases between them. The CDR3 is 15 amino acids. CDR1 and CDR2 from the germline V gene are SGHDT and YYEEEE. The CDR3 DNA sequence: TGTGCCAGCAGCTTGAAGTGGACAGCTAATGAAAAACTGTTTTTT. This sequence encodes CASSLKWTANEKLFF.

This chain connects TRBV7-3 to TRBJ2-3; D not resolved. This CDR3 region has 14 residues. Per the germline V gene, CDR1 is SGHTA and CDR2 is FQGTGA. Trimming removed 0 bases at V and 0 bases at J, with 4 bases between. CDR3 coding DNA: TGTGCCAGCAGCTTAACCTCTAGCACAGATACGCAGTATTTT. It yields the protein CASSLTSSTDTQYF.

This clone was recorded only once. V and J are TRBV5-1 and TRBJ1-4; D is possibly TRBD1 (6 bases). Germline values: CDR1 SGHRS, CDR2 YFSETQ. The CDR3 covers 11 residues. V lost 7 bases, J lost 5 bases, and 6 bases lay in between. The CDR3 DNA reads as TGCGCCAGCCAGGGGAATGAAAAACTGTTTTTT. Encoded protein: CASQGNEKLFF.